Below, one TCR beta chain is given with its context. Its antigen is currently unknown. PCR employed 60 Vbeta and 13 Jbeta primers. The authors' processing: In a later analysis, of approximately 81 million unique beta chains, roughly 10 million appeared in at least two donors. The table came from immunoSEQ multiplex PCR; TCRdb's copy has only in-frame clones and leaves some out. V, J and clone size were drawn from that table, and D and trimming were deduced from the DNA. The sample contains around 110,000 clones, over 75% of which appear only once. The data derive from a study of cytomegalovirus exposure and HLA in healthy donors. Germline assignment: CDR1 SNHLY and CDR2 FYNNEI. The CDR3 runs 14 residues. Germline trimming cut 4 bases from V and 3 bases from J; bases unmatched to any gene: 4. Points from the study as a whole: CMV serostatus was the sole immune exposure information available.

The sequenced sample was PBMCs. This sequence joins TRBV2 and TRBJ1-2, with 8 bases fitting TRBD1. The receptor was isolated from a man aged 25-40 years in good health and CMV-seronegative. In DNA, the CDR3 is TGTGCCAGCAGTGCAGGGGGCAGGGACTATGGCTACACCTTC. This encodes CASSAGGRDYGYTF.